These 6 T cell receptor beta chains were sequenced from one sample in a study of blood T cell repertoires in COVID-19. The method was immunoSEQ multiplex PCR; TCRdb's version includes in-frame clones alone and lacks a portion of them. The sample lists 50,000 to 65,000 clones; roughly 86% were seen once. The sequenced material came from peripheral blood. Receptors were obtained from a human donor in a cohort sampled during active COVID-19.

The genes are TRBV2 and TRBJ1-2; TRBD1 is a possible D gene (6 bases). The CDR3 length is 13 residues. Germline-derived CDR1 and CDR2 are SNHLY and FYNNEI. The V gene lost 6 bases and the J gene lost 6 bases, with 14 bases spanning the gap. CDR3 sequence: CASRLAGGDGYTF. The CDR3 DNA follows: TGTGCCAGCAGGTTGGCGGGGGGCGATGGCTACACCTTC. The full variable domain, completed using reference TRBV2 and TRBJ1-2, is EPEVTQTPSHQVTQMGQEVILRCVPISNHLYFYWYRQILGQKVEFLVSFYNNEISEKSEIFDDQFSVERPDGSNFTLKIRSTKLEDSAMYFCASRLAGGDGYTFGSGTRLTVV.

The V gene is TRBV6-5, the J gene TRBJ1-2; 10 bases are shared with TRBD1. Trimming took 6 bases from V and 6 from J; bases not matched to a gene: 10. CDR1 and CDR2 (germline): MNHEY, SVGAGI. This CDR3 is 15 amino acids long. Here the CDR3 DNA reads TGTGCCAGCAGCATTAGACAGGGGGCTGAAAATGGCTACACCTTC. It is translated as CASSIRQGAENGYTF.

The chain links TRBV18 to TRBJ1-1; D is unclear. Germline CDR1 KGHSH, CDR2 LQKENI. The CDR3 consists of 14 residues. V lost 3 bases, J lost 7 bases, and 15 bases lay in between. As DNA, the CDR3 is TGTGCCAGCTCACCTGGATTGGTGGCGGGTGAAGCTTTCTTT. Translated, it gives CASSPGLVAGEAFF.

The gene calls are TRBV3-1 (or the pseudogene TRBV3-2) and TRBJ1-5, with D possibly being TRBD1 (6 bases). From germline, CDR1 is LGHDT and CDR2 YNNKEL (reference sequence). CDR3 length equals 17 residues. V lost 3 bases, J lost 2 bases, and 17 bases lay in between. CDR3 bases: TGTGCCAGCAGCCATAGTCTTCGCGGGGGCGGCAATCAGCCCCAGCATTTT. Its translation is CASSHSLRGGGNQPQHF.

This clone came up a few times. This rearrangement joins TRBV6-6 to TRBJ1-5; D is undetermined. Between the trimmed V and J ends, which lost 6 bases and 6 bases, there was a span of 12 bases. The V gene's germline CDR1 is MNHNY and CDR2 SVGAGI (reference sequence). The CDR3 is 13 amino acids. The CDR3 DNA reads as TGTGCCAGCAGCGGCGGTAGTAGTCAGCCCCAGCATTTT. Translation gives CASSGGSSQPQHF.

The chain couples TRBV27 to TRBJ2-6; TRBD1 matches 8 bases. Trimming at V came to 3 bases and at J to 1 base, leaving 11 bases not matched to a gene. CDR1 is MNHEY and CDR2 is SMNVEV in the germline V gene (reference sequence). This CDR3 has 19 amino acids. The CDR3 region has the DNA TGTGCCAGCAGTTTGGGGGGCAGGGGGCTATTATCTGGGGCCAACGTCCTGACTTTC. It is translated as CASSLGGRGLLSGANVLTF.